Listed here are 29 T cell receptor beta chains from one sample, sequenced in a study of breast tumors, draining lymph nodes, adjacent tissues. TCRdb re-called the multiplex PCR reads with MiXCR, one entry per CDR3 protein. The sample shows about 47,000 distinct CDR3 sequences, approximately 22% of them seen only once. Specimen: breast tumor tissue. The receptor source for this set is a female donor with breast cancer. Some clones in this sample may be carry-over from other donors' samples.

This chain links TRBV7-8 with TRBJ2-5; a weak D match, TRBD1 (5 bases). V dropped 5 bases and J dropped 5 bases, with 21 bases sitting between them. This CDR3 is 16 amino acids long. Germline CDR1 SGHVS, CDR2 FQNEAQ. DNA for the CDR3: TGTGCCAGCAGCCCCCACGGTAGTGGGGCTGGGGAGACCCAGTACTTC. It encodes CASSPHGSGAGETQYF.

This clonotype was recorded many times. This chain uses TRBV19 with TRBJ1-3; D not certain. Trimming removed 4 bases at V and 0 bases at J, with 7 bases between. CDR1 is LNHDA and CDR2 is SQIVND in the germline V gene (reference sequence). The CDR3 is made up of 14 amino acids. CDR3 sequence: CASSKAASGNTIYF. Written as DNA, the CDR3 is TGTGCCAGTAGTAAAGCAGCCTCTGGAAACACCATATATTTT. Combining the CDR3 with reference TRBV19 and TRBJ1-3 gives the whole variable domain DGGITQSPKYLFRKEGQNVTLSCEQNLNHDAMYWYRQDPGQGLRLIYYSQIVNDFQKGDIAEGYSVSREKKESFPLTVTSAQKNPTAFYLCASSKAASGNTIYFGEGSWLTVV.

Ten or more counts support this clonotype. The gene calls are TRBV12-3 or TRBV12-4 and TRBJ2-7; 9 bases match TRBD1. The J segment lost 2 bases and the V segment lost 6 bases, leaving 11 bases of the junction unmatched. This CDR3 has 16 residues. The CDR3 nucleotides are TGTGCCAGCAGGGATGCCACAGGGGGCAGAACCTACGAGCAGTACTTC. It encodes CASRDATGGRTYEQYF.

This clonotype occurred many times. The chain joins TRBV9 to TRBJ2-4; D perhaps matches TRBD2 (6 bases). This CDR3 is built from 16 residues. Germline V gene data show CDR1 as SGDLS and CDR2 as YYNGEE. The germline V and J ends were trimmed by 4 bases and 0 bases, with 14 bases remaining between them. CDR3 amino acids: CASSPQGGQAKNIQYF. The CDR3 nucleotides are TGTGCCAGCAGCCCCCAGGGAGGCCAAGCCAAAAACATTCAGTACTTC.

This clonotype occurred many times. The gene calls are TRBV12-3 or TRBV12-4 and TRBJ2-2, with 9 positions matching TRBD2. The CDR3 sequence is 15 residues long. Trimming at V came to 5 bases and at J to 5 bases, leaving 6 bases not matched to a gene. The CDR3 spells CASSRAGGGTGELFF. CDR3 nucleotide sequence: TGTGCCAGCAGTCGAGCGGGAGGAGGTACCGGGGAGCTGTTTTTT.

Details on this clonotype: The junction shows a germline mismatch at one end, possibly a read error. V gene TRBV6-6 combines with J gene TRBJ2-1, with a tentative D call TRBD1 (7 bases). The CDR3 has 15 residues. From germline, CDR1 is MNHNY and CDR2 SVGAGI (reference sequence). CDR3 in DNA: TGTGCCAGCAGGAGCGCAGGGGGGAGCAACAATGAGCGGTTCTTC. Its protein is CASRSAGGSNNERFF.

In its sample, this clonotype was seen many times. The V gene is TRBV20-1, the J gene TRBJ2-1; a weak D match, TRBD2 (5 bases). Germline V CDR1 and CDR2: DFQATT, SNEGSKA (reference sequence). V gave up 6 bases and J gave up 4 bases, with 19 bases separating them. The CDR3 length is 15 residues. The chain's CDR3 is CSARTPLSFYNEQFF. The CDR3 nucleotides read TGCAGTGCGAGGACTCCACTTTCCTTTTACAATGAGCAGTTCTTC.

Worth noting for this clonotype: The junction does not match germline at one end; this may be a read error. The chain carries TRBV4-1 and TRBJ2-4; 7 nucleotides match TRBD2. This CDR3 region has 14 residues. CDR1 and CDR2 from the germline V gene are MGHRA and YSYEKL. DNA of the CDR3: TGCGCCAGCAGCCAAGTTTTGGTCGGGGACCCGGGGGGCTTC. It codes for CASSQVLVGDPGGF.

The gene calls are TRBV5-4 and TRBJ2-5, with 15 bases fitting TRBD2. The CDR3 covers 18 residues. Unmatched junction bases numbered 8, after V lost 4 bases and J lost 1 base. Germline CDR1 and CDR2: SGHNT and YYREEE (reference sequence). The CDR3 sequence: CASSPGTSGGPLQETQYF. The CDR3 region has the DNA TGTGCCAGCAGCCCCGGGACTAGCGGGGGGCCACTCCAAGAGACCCAGTACTTC.

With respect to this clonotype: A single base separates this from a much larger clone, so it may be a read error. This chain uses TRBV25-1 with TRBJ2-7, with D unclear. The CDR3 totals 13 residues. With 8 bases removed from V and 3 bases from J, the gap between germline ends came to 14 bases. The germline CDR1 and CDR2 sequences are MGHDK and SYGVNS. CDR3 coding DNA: TGTGCCAGCCGCAGTGACTCAGGCTACGAGCAGTACTTC. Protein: CASRSDSGYEQYF.

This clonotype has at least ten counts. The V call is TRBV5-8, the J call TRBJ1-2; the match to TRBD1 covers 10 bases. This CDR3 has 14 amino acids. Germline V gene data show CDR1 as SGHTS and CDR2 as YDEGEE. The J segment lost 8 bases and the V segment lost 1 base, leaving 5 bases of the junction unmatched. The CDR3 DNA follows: TGTGCCAGCAGCTTGAGCGGACAGGGGGAAGGCTACACCTTC. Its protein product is CASSLSGQGEGYTF.

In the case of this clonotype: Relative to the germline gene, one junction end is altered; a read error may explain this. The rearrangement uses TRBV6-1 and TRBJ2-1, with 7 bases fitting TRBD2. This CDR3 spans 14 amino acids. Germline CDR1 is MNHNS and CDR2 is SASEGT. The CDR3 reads CASSFTSEYNDQFF. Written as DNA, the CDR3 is TGTGCCAGCAGTTTTACTAGCGAGTACAATGATCAGTTCTTC.

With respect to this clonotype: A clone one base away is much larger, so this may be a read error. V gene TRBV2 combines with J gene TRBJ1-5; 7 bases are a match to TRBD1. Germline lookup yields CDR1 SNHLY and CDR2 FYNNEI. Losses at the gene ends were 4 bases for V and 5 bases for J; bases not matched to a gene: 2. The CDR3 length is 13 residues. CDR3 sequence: CASSAGGDQPQHF. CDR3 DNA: TGTGCCAGCAGTGCAGGGGGTGATCAGCCCCAGCATTTT.

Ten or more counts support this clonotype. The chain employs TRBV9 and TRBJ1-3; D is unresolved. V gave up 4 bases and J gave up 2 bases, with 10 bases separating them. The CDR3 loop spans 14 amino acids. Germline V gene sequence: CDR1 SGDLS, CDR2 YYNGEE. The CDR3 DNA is TGTGCCAGCAGCTACGACGGAACTGGAAACACCATATATTTT. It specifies CASSYDGTGNTIYF.

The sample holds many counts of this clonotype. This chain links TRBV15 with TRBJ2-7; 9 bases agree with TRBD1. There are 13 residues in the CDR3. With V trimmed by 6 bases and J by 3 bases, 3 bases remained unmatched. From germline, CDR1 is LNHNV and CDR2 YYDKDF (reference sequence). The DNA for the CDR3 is TGTGCCACCAGTCCGGGACAGGGCTACGAGCAGTACTTC. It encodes CATSPGQGYEQYF.

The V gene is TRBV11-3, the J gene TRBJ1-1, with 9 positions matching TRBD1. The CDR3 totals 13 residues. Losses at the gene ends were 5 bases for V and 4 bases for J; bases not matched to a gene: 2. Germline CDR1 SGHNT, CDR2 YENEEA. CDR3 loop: CASSRQGVTEAFF. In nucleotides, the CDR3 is TGTGCCAGCAGCAGACAGGGGGTCACTGAAGCTTTCTTT.

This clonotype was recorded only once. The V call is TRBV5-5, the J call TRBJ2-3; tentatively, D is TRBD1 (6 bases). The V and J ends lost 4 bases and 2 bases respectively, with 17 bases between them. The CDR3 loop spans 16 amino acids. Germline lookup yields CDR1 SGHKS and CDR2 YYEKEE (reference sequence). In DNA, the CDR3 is TGTGCCAGCAGCACCGGACAGCGAGAGATCACAGATACGCAGTATTTT. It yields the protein CASSTGQREITDTQYF.

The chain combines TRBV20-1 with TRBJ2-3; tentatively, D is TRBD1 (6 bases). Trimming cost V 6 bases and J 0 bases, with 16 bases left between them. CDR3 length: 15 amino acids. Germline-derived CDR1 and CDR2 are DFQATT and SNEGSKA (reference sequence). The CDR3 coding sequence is TGCAGTGCCCCTAACAGGGCCTATAGCACAGATACGCAGTATTTT. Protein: CSAPNRAYSTDTQYF.

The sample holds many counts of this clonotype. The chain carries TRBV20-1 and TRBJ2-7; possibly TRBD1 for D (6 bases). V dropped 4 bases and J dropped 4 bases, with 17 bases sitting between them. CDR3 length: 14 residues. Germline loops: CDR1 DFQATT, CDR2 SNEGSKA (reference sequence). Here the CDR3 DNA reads TGCAGTGCTACAAAACTATTCGGACAGTACGAGCAGTACTTC. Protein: CSATKLFGQYEQYF.

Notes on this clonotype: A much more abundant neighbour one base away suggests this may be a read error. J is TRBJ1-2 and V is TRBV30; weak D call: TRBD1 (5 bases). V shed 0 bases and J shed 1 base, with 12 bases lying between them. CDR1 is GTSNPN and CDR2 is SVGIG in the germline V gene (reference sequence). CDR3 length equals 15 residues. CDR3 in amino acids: CAWSVGTGRNYGYTF. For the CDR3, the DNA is TGTGCCTGGAGTGTAGGTACAGGCCGTAACTATGGCTACACCTTC.

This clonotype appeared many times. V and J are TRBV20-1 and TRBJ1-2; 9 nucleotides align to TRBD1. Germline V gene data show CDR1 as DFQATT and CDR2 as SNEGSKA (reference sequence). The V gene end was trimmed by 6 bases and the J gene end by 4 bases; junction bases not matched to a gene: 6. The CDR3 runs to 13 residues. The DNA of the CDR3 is TGCAGTGCGGTACTGACAGGGGGCTATGGCTACACCTTC. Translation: CSAVLTGGYGYTF.

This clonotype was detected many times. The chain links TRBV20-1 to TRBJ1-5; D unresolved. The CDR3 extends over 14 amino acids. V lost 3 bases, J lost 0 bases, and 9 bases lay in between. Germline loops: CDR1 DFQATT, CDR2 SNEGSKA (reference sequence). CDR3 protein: CSASGGNSNQPQHF. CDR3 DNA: TGCAGTGCTAGTGGAGGGAATAGCAATCAGCCCCAGCATTTT.

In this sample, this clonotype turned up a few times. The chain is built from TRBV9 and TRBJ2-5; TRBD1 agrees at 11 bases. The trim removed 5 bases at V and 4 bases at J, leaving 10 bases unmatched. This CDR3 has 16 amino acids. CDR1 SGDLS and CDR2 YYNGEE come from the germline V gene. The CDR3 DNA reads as TGTGCCAGCAGTTGGACAGGGGGCGCAGGAGGAGAGACCCAGTACTTC. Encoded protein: CASSWTGGAGGETQYF.

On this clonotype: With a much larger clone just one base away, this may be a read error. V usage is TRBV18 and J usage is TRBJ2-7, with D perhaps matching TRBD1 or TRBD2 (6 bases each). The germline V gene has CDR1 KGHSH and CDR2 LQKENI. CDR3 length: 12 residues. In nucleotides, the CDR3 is TGTGCCAGCTCACCACTGGAGGGGGAAAAGAACTTC. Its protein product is CASSPLEGEKNF.

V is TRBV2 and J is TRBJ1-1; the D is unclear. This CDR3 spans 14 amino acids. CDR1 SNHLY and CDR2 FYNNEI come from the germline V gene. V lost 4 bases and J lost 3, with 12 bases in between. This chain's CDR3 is CASSAWAGDTEAFF. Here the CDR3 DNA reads TGTGCCAGCAGTGCGTGGGCTGGGGACACTGAAGCTTTCTTT.

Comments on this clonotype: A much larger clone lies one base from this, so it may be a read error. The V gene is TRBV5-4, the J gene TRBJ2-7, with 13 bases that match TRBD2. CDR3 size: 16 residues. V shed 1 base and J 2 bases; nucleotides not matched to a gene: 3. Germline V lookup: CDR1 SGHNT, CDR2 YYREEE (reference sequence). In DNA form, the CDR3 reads TGTGCCAGCAGCTTGACTAGCGGGGGGGCCGCCTACGAGCAGTACTTC. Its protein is CASSLTSGGAAYEQYF.

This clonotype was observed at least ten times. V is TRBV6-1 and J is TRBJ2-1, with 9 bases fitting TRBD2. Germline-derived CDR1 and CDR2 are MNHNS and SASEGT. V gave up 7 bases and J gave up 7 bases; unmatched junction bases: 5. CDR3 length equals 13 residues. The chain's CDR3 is CASIGTSLNEQFF. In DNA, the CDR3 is TGTGCCAGCATCGGGACTAGCTTGAATGAGCAGTTCTTC.

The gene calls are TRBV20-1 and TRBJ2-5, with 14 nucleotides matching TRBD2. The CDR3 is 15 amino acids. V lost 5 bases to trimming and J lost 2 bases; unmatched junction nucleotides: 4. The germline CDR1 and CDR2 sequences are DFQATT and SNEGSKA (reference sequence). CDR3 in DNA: TGCAGTGCTCCCGGACTAGCGGGGGGACAAGAGACCCAGTACTTC. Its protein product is CSAPGLAGGQETQYF.

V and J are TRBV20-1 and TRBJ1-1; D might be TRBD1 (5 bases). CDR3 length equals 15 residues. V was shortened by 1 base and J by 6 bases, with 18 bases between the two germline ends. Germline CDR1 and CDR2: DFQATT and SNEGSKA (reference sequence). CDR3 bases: TGCAGTGCTAGAGGGGAGACACGGGGCAAGGCTGAAGCTTTCTTT. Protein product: CSARGETRGKAEAFF.